The rows below give T cell receptor beta chains drawn from one sample of a study of cytomegalovirus exposure and HLA in healthy donors. Assay used: immunoSEQ multiplex PCR; TCRdb lists only in-frame clones, some missing. The data hold 140,000 or so clones, with about 72% observed a single time. The specimen sequenced was PBMCs. These receptors originate from a man in his forties in good health and CMV-seronegative. Both conserved end residues are part of each CDR3. Each record gives: CDR3 protein, CDR3 DNA, D gene, clone size, J gene, V gene. A D gene is named only where the DNA matches it firmly. Expanded clones get a size class; other rows say once, few or many, or leave the size out.

CASSLAGRCTEAFF,TGTGCCAGCAGCTTAGCGGGGAGGTGCACTGAAGCTTTCTTT,-,-,TRBJ1-1,TRBV7-6
CASKPLRRDNEQFF,TGTGCCAGCAAACCCCTCCGGAGGGACAATGAGCAGTTCTTC,-,few,TRBJ2-1,TRBV6-5
CASSLQQGTEAFF,TGTGCCAGCAGTCTACAACAGGGCACTGAAGCTTTCTTT,-,few,TRBJ1-1,TRBV6-5
CASSVNQGRNSPLHF,TGTGCCAGCAGCGTAAACCAGGGGCGGAATTCACCCCTCCACTTT,-,-,TRBJ1-6,TRBV5-4
CASSSYQGYQPQHF,TGTGCCAGCAGTTCCTACCAGGGTTATCAGCCCCAGCATTTT,-,-,TRBJ1-5,TRBV7-2
CASSRGGGSRELFF,TGTGCCAGCAGCCGAGGGGGGGGCTCTAGGGAGCTGTTTTTT,-,few,TRBJ2-2,TRBV7-3
CASSQDRDYTEAFF,TGTGCCAGCAGTCAAGACAGAGATTACACTGAAGCTTTCTTT,-,few,TRBJ1-1,TRBV6-6
CASSDVQYNEQFF,TGTGCCAGCAGTGACGTACAGTACAATGAGCAGTTCTTC,-,once,TRBJ2-1,TRBV6-4
CASSRDPTHEQYF,TGTGCCAGCAGTAGAGATCCTACCCACGAGCAGTACTTC,-,-,TRBJ2-7,TRBV28
CASSEPPTAGNTIYF,TGTGCCAGCAGTGAACCCCCCACGGCTGGAAACACCATATATTTT,-,-,TRBJ1-3,TRBV6-1
CSVEGTGGGFYGYTF,TGCAGCGTTGAAGGGACAGGGGGCGGGTTTTATGGCTACACCTTC,TRBD1,-,TRBJ1-2,TRBV29-1
CASSFPGANEQYF,TGTGCCAGCAGCTTTCCGGGAGCCAACGAGCAGTACTTC,-,-,TRBJ2-7,TRBV7-8
CASSYREQFF,TGTGCCAGCAGTTATCGTGAGCAGTTCTTC,-,few,TRBJ2-1,TRBV25-1
CATSRVRGQYYYEQYF,TGTGCCACCAGCAGAGTTCGGGGTCAGTACTACTACGAGCAGTACTTC,-,-,TRBJ2-7,TRBV15
CASSVGGQGLDYGYTF,TGTGCCAGCAGCGTAGGCGGGCAGGGGCTGGACTATGGCTACACCTTC,-,-,TRBJ1-2,TRBV9
CASSLAAGALAGGEKLFF,TGCGCCAGCAGCTTGGCCGCGGGGGCCCTCGCTGGCGGTGAAAAACTGTTTTTT,-,-,TRBJ1-4,TRBV5-1
CAWSVKGVPNYGYTF,TGTGCCTGGAGTGTAAAGGGGGTTCCTAACTATGGCTACACCTTC,-,few,TRBJ1-2,TRBV30
CASSRGGGAAGELFF,TGCGCCAGCAGCCGGGGTGGGGGCGCGGCCGGGGAGCTGTTTTTT,-,-,TRBJ2-2,TRBV5-1
CASSLRDTSTDTQYF,TGTGCCAGCAGTCTGAGGGATACTAGCACAGATACGCAGTATTTT,-,-,TRBJ2-3,TRBV6-5
CASSLANRGDTEAFF,TGCGCCAGCAGCTTGGCCAACAGGGGGGACACTGAAGCTTTCTTT,TRBD1,-,TRBJ1-1,TRBV5-1
CASKEGLNYGYPF,TGTGCCAGCAAGGAGGGGTTGAACTATGGCTACCCCTTC,-,-,TRBJ1-2,TRBV2
CASSRNFGLAGGSDTQYF,TGTGCCAGCAGCCGGAATTTTGGACTAGCGGGAGGATCAGATACGCAGTATTTT,TRBD2,-,TRBJ2-3,TRBV7-9
CASSVVAGNQPQHF,TGTGCCAGTAGTGTTGTGGCCGGCAATCAGCCCCAGCATTTT,-,-,TRBJ1-5,TRBV19
CASSPDQGSYEQYF,TGTGCCAGCAGCCCAGATCAGGGATCCTACGAGCAGTACTTC,-,-,TRBJ2-7,TRBV5-4
CASSSPFDRVYEQYF,TGTGCCAGCAGCTCCCCATTTGACAGGGTCTACGAGCAGTACTTC,TRBD1,-,TRBJ2-7,TRBV11-2
CASSLNAGSSVYEQYF,TGCGCCAGCAGCTTGAATGCGGGTTCAAGTGTTTACGAGCAGTACTTC,-,-,TRBJ2-7,TRBV5-1
CASSVGGQGINTEAFF,TGTGCCAGCAGCGTAGGGGGACAGGGTATAAACACTGAAGCTTTCTTT,TRBD1,-,TRBJ1-1,TRBV9
CAISDLRAGGGETQYF,TGTGCCATCAGTGACCTAAGAGCGGGAGGCGGGGAGACCCAGTACTTC,TRBD2,few,TRBJ2-5,TRBV10-3
CASSGGGPTEAFF,TGTGCCAGCAGCGGGGGGGGCCCCACTGAAGCTTTCTTT,-,-,TRBJ1-1,TRBV7-9
CASGGASYNEQFF,TGTGCCTCGGGGGGGGCGTCCTACAATGAGCAGTTCTTC,TRBD2,-,TRBJ2-1,TRBV6-6
CASSPPRDQPQHF,TGTGCCAGCAGTCCCCCCAGGGATCAGCCCCAGCATTTT,-,-,TRBJ1-5,TRBV28
CASSPEGQGAYEQFF,TGTGCCAGCAGTCCAGAGGGACAGGGGGCCTATGAGCAGTTCTTC,TRBD1,-,TRBJ2-1,TRBV7-9
CASSRTGRTEAFF,TGTGCCAGTAGTAGGACAGGGAGGACTGAAGCTTTCTTT,TRBD1,-,TRBJ1-1,TRBV19
CASSDLPPGRPYEQYF,TGTGCCAGCAGTGACCTCCCCCCAGGCAGGCCCTACGAGCAGTACTTC,-,-,TRBJ2-7,TRBV6-4
CASSSLIDDRGFANYGYTF,TGTGCCAGCAGTTCTCTAATAGACGACAGGGGATTCGCTAACTATGGCTACACCTTC,TRBD1,-,TRBJ1-2,TRBV2